One and the same sample provided the 14 T cell receptor beta chains below, sequenced in a study of T-cell memory formation after mild COVID-19. MiXCR, applied by TCRdb to the 5' RACE reads, yields one record per CDR3 protein. The sample carries roughly 200,000 distinct CDR3 sequences, more than 15% recorded once. The material sequenced was PBMCs or a T cell subset sorted from them (not recorded which). The receptors here all came from an adult woman who had mild COVID-19 (a few samples of this study predate the infection). Cell type and time point are not known.

The rearrangement uses TRBV20-1 and TRBJ2-1, with no clear D. The CDR3 length is 13 residues. The V gene's germline CDR1 is DFQATT and CDR2 SNEGSKA (reference sequence). V lost 1 base, J lost 3 bases, and 7 bases lay in between. Here the CDR3 DNA reads TGCAGTGCTAGAGGCAGGTTCTACAATGAGCAGTTCTTC. It specifies CSARGRFYNEQFF.

The V call is TRBV5-1, the J call TRBJ2-5; the match to TRBD2 covers 7 bases. The CDR3 loop spans 14 amino acids. The ends lost 4 bases at V and 0 bases at J; junction bases unmatched: 3. Germline V gene sequence: CDR1 SGHRS, CDR2 YFSETQ. In DNA, the CDR3 is TGCGCCAGCAGCCTACTAGCGTACCAAGAGACCCAGTACTTC. Amino acid sequence: CASSLLAYQETQYF. Based on the CDR3 plus reference TRBV5-1 and TRBJ2-5, the full variable domain is KAGVTQTPRYLIKTRGQQVTLSCSPISGHRSVSWYQQTPGQGLQFLFEYFSETQRNKGNFPGRFSGRQFSNSRSEMNVSTLELGDSALYLCASSLLAYQETQYFGPGTRLLVL.

J is TRBJ2-2 and V is TRBV25-1, with D maybe TRBD2 (6 bases). The CDR3 length is 15 residues. Germline CDR1 reads MGHDK; CDR2 reads SYGVNS. The V end was cut by 7 bases, the J end by 4 bases, with 16 bases between. CDR3 residues: CASTRERAATGELFF. CDR3 DNA: TGTGCCAGCACGAGAGAGCGGGCTGCCACCGGGGAGCTGTTTTTT.

This clonotype appeared many times. The J gene is TRBJ2-3, the V gene TRBV12-3 or TRBV12-4; D is perhaps TRBD1 (6 bases). The CDR3 length is 13 residues. V was trimmed by 6 bases and J by 5 bases, leaving 12 bases between them. The CDR3 is CASSALQGDTQYF. In nucleotides, the CDR3 is TGTGCCAGCAGCGCCCTACAGGGAGATACGCAGTATTTT.

The CDR3, as DNA: TGTGCCAGCAGTTTTACTGGGACAGCTTCCTACGAGCAGTACTTC. Its translation is CASSFTGTASYEQYF. The chain links TRBV12-3 or TRBV12-4 to TRBJ2-7; 7 nucleotides align to TRBD1. The length of the CDR3 is 15 residues. J lost 1 base, V lost 3 bases, and 6 bases had no gene match.

This clonotype came up a few times. The genes are TRBV20-1 and TRBJ2-7, with a tentative D call TRBD1 (5 bases). The germline gives CDR1 DFQATT, CDR2 SNEGSKA (reference sequence). CDR3 length equals 14 residues. Trimming removed 0 bases from V and 4 bases from J, with 13 bases in between. CDR3 sequence (DNA): TGCAGTGCTAGAGATCCCCGCCAGGGTTACGAGCAGTACTTC. Translation: CSARDPRQGYEQYF.

V gene TRBV20-1 combines with J gene TRBJ1-2; 7 bases agree with TRBD1. Germline V lookup: CDR1 DFQATT, CDR2 SNEGSKA (reference sequence). CDR3 length equals 14 residues. Germline trimming cut 3 bases from V and 3 bases from J; bases unmatched to any gene: 7. The CDR3 coding sequence is TGCAGTGCTAGCCAGACAGGGAACGACTATGGCTACACCTTC. Translating it yields CSASQTGNDYGYTF.

The rearrangement links TRBV5-1 to TRBJ2-3; 9 bases are a match to TRBD1. This CDR3 is 15 amino acids long. The germline gives CDR1 SGHRS, CDR2 YFSETQ. V was pared by 4 bases and J by 5 bases, with 8 bases of the junction left unmatched. Here the CDR3 DNA reads TGCGCCAGCAGCCTCACAGGGGGCGGTGGAGATACGCAGTATTTT. Residues: CASSLTGGGGDTQYF.

This clonotype was found a few times. This chain links TRBV9 with TRBJ2-1; the match to TRBD1 covers 7 bases. The CDR3 consists of 15 residues. V shed 0 bases, J shed 3 bases, and the junction held 3 bases outside the gene matches. CDR1 SGDLS and CDR2 YYNGEE come from the germline V gene. In DNA form, the CDR3 reads TGTGCCAGCAGCGTAGAACAGGGGAACTACAATGAGCAGTTCTTC. It is translated as CASSVEQGNYNEQFF.

The rearrangement links TRBV6-2 or TRBV6-3 to TRBJ2-7; TRBD2 might be the D (6 bases). There are 14 residues in the CDR3. V lost 5 bases and J lost 6, with 17 bases in between. The germline V gene encodes CDR1 MNHEY and CDR2 SVGEGT. In DNA form, the CDR3 reads TGTGCCAGCAGTGTAGCGGCGATATCAGGCGAGCAGTACTTC. The encoded protein is CASSVAAISGEQYF.

The chain employs TRBV3-1 and TRBJ2-2; 9 bases map to TRBD1. The V gene's germline CDR1 is LGHDT and CDR2 YNNKEL (reference sequence). The junction had 13 bases not matched to a gene; V was cut back by 4 bases and J by 4 bases. This CDR3 spans 18 amino acids. The CDR3 nucleotides are TGTGCCAGCAGCCTCCTGGCCCCGGGACAGGGTCCCACCGGGGAGCTGTTTTTT. This encodes CASSLLAPGQGPTGELFF. The full variable domain, rest sourced from reference TRBV3-1 and TRBJ2-2, is DTAVSQTPKYLVTQMGNDKSIKCEQNLGHDTMYWYKQDSKKFLKIMFSYNNKELIINETVPNRFSPKSPDKAHLNLHINSLELGDSAVYFCASSLLAPGQGPTGELFFGEGSRLTVL.

This clonotype has more than one count but fewer than ten. The chain joins TRBV7-2 to TRBJ2-1; D not certain. The CDR3 totals 12 residues. Germline V gene lookup returns CDR1 SGHTA and CDR2 FQGNSA. V lost 6 bases and J lost 10, with 13 bases in between. The CDR3 DNA is TGTGCCAGCAGTGCTTCTCTACGGGAGCAGTTCTTC. This gives the protein CASSASLREQFF.

In nucleotides, the CDR3 is TGTGCCAGCAGCTCAGCATACGGGACTCCTCAGTTCTTC. It yields the protein CASSSAYGTPQFF. This sequence joins TRBV7-9 and TRBJ2-1, with D maybe TRBD2 (6 bases). Germline loops: CDR1 SEHNR, CDR2 FQNEAQ (reference sequence). This CDR3 has 13 amino acids. V dropped 4 bases and J dropped 13 bases, with 17 bases sitting between them. The full variable domain, completed using reference TRBV7-9 and TRBJ2-1, is DTGVSQNPRHKITKRGQNVTFRCDPISEHNRLYWYRQTLGQGPEFLTYFQNEAQLEKSRLLSDRFSAERPKGSFSTLEIQRTEQGDSAMYLCASSSAYGTPQFFGPGTRLTVL.

The chain has TRBV7-2 and TRBJ2-3, with 9 bases fitting TRBD1. The CDR3 has 14 residues. The V segment lost 6 bases and the J segment 7 bases; nucleotides outside the gene matches: 8. Germline CDR1 is SGHTA and CDR2 is FQGNSA. CDR3 loop: CASSSRTGANTQYF. The CDR3 DNA reads as TGTGCCAGCAGTTCTAGGACAGGGGCCAATACGCAGTATTTT.